This entry lists 13 T cell receptor beta chains sequenced from one sample in a study of T cells after yellow fever vaccination. TCRdb reprocessed the 5' RACE reads with MiXCR, giving one entry per CDR3 protein. The sample contains some 300,000 distinct CDR3 sequences, 7.5% to 9.5% of which appear only once. The source was CD4+ T cells sorted from PBMCs, collected 5 days after the yellow fever booster vaccination. The receptors stem from a man aged 18 to 29 who received the YFV17D yellow fever vaccine.

DNA for the CDR3: TGTGCCAGCAGTGAAGGGGGCACCGGGGAGCTGTTTTTT. It is translated as CASSEGGTGELFF. The chain recombines TRBV25-1 with TRBJ2-2; either TRBD1 or TRBD2 may fit D (5 bases each). The CDR3 runs to 13 residues. Germline CDR1 and CDR2: MGHDK and SYGVNS. Trimming removed 2 bases from V and 4 bases from J, with 5 bases in between.

The chain uses TRBV5-6 and TRBJ1-3; possible D gene TRBD1, 6 bases. CDR3 length: 14 residues. The V and J ends lost 4 bases and 4 bases respectively, with 12 bases between them. CDR1 is SGHDT and CDR2 is YYEEEE in the germline V gene. The CDR3 DNA follows: TGTGCCAGCAGCCGCCAGGGGACGGGAAACACCATATATTTT. Translating gives CASSRQGTGNTIYF.

The chain is built from TRBV9 and TRBJ1-3; 10 nucleotides align to TRBD1. The germline V gene encodes CDR1 SGDLS and CDR2 YYNGEE. Trimming took 0 bases from V and 0 from J; bases not matched to a gene: 3. This CDR3 comprises 17 residues. The chain's CDR3 is CASSVGDRGSSGNTIYF. CDR3 sequence (DNA): TGTGCCAGCAGCGTAGGGGACAGGGGAAGCTCTGGAAACACCATATATTTT.

The V gene is TRBV9, the J gene TRBJ1-2, with a possible D match to TRBD1 (5 bases). The V gene lost 6 bases and the J gene lost 6 bases, with 24 bases spanning the gap. Germline V lookup: CDR1 SGDLS, CDR2 YYNGEE. This CDR3 is 16 amino acids long. The CDR3 bases are TGTGCCAGCACCAAGCAGGTGGGGGTAACGGTGAATGGCTACACCTTC. It specifies CASTKQVGVTVNGYTF.

This clonotype appeared a few times. CDR3 in amino acids: CASLRGLRQETQYF. CDR3 in DNA: TGTGCCAGCCTAAGGGGCTTGAGGCAAGAGACCCAGTACTTC. V is TRBV6-2 or TRBV6-3 and J is TRBJ2-5; TRBD1 might be the D (5 bases). CDR3 length: 14 residues. Germline loops: CDR1 MNHEY, CDR2 SVGEGT. V shed 8 bases and J shed 2 bases, with 15 bases lying between them.

At least ten counts were recorded for this clonotype. The CDR3 is CSAAREGLNIQYF. CDR3 DNA sequence: TGCAGTGCTGCGCGGGAGGGGTTGAACATTCAGTACTTC. The gene calls are TRBV20-1 and TRBJ2-4, with 9 bases matching TRBD2. The J segment lost 7 bases and the V segment lost 5 bases, leaving 6 bases of the junction unmatched. Germline lookup yields CDR1 DFQATT and CDR2 SNEGSKA (reference sequence). The CDR3 sequence is 13 residues long.

This chain joins TRBV7-2 and TRBJ2-1; D gene uncertain. In germline, CDR1 is SGHTA, CDR2 FQGNSA. The length of the CDR3 is 11 residues. With 9 bases removed from V and 5 bases from J, the gap between germline ends came to 8 bases. The CDR3, as DNA: TGTGCCAGTATCGGAGACAATGAGCAGTTCTTC. Translated, it gives CASIGDNEQFF.

This clonotype was counted a few times. This chain connects TRBV3-1 to TRBJ2-1; 14 positions match TRBD2. The CDR3 spans 15 residues. V gave up 4 bases and J gave up 4 bases; unmatched junction bases: 0. Germline V gene data show CDR1 as LGHDT and CDR2 as YNNKEL (reference sequence). In DNA, the CDR3 is TGTGCCAGCAGCCGACTAGCGGGGGGGTACAATGAGCAGTTCTTC. It codes for CASSRLAGGYNEQFF.

This clonotype was counted between two and nine times. The chain uses TRBV7-6 and TRBJ1-6, with D uncertain. Germline V gene sequence: CDR1 SGHVS, CDR2 FNYEAQ. The CDR3 consists of 16 residues. Trimming took 2 bases from V and 7 from J, leaving 15 bases between them. The CDR3 reads CASSLLANPGNSPLHF. In nucleotides, the CDR3 is TGTGCCAGCAGCTTACTTGCCAACCCTGGGAATTCACCCCTCCACTTT.

This clonotype has a count of ten or more. The genes are TRBV7-6 and TRBJ2-5, with a possible D match to TRBD1 (7 bases). The CDR3 covers 16 residues. V lost 5 bases, J lost 4 bases, and 20 bases lay in between. From germline, CDR1 is SGHVS and CDR2 FNYEAQ. The CDR3 DNA follows: TGTGCCAGCAGCCCGTACAGGGGAGGATTTGTAGAGACCCAGTACTTC. Protein: CASSPYRGGFVETQYF. The whole variable domain, remainder taken from reference TRBV7-6 and TRBJ2-5, is GAGVSQSPRYKVTKRGQDVALRCDPISGHVSLYWYRQALGQGPEFLTYFNYEAQQDKSGLPNDRFSAERPEGSISTLTIQRTEQRDSAMYRCASSPYRGGFVETQYFGPGTRLLVL.

This chain joins TRBV7-2 and TRBJ1-4; 10 positions match TRBD1. The CDR3 is 16 amino acids. The V gene end was trimmed by 4 bases and the J gene end by 8 bases; junction bases not matched to a gene: 10. Germline CDR1 is SGHTA and CDR2 is FQGNSA. CDR3 bases: TGTGCCAGCAGCTCACCGGTCGGGACAGGGGAGGAAAAACTGTTTTTT. It encodes CASSSPVGTGEEKLFF.

CDR3 in DNA: TGCGCCAGCAGCTTGACTAGCGGGGGGTCCTCCTACGAGCAGTACTTC. This sequence encodes CASSLTSGGSSYEQYF. The rearrangement joins TRBV5-1 to TRBJ2-7, with 12 bases matching TRBD2. Germline V CDR1 and CDR2: SGHRS, YFSETQ. The CDR3 loop spans 16 amino acids. V was pared by 1 base and J by 0 bases, with 2 bases of the junction left unmatched.

A few counts support this clonotype. The chain couples TRBV4-1 to TRBJ1-2, with D possibly matching TRBD1 (6 bases). CDR1 MGHRA and CDR2 YSYEKL come from the germline V gene. V was shortened by 1 base and J by 0 bases, with 9 bases between the two germline ends. The CDR3 sequence is 15 residues long. The CDR3 DNA reads as TGCGCCAGCAGCCAAGGGGGGGGCGCTAACTATGGCTACACCTTC. Translating it yields CASSQGGGANYGYTF.